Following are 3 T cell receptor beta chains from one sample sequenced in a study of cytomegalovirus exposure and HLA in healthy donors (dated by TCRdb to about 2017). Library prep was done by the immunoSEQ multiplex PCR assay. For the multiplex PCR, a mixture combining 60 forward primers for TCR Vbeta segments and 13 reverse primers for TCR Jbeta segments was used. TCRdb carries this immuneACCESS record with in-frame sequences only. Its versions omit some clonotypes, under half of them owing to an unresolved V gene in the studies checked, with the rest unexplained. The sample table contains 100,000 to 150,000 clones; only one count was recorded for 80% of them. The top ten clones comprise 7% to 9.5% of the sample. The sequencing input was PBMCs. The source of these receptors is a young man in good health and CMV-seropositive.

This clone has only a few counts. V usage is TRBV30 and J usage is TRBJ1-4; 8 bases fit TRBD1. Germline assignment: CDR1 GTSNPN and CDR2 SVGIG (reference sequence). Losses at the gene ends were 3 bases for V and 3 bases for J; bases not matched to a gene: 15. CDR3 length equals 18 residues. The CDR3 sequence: CAWRRGRQGSAANEKLFF. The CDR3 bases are TGTGCCTGGAGGCGGGGTAGACAGGGGTCAGCGGCTAATGAAAAACTGTTTTTT.

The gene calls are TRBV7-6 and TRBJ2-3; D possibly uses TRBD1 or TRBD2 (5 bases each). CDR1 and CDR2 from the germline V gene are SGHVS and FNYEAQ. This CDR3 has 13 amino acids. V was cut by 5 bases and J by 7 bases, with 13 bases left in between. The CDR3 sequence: CASSVGESYTQYF. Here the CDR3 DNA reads TGTGCCAGCAGCGTAGGGGAGTCTTATACGCAGTATTTT.

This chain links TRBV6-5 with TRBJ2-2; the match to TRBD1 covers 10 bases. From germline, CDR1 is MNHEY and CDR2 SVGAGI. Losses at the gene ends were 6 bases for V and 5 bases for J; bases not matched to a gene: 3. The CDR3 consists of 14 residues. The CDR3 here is CASRSDRGTGELFF. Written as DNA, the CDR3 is TGTGCCAGCAGGTCGGACAGGGGGACCGGGGAGCTGTTTTTT.